This is a list of T cell receptor beta chains from one sample in a study of CD8+ T cells in alopecia areata. Clones were read by immunoSEQ multiplex PCR, and TCRdb kept only the in-frame ones, dropping some. This table has about 140,000 clones, around 87% appearing once. The specimen was CD8+ T cells sorted from blood, collected at week 4, from a patient treated with tofacitinib. The receptors originated from a human donor with alopecia areata. CDR3s include the opening cysteine and the closing phenylalanine or tryptophan. A D gene is named only where the DNA matches it firmly. Clone size is given for some rows only: seen once, a few or many times, or a class if the clone is expanded.

V gene	clone size	D gene	J gene	CDR3 protein	CDR3 DNA
TRBV29-1	-	-	TRBJ2-3	CSARARGTDTQYF	TGCAGCGCTAGGGCCCGAGGGACAGATACGCAGTATTTT
TRBV27	once	-	TRBJ1-2	CASSAYSANYGYTF	TGTGCCAGCAGTGCTTACTCAGCTAACTATGGCTACACCTTC
TRBV30	-	-	TRBJ2-7	CAWSGPGLITDEQYF	TGTGCCTGGAGTGGCCCTGGGCTCATTACAGACGAGCAGTACTTC
TRBV29-1	-	TRBD2	TRBJ2-2	CSVATGTTQTGELFF	TGCAGCGTAGCTACCGGGACTACACAGACCGGGGAGCTGTTTTTT
TRBV4-1	-	TRBD2	TRBJ2-7	CASSQVGGGSYEQYF	TGCGCCAGCAGCCAAGTCGGCGGGGGCTCCTACGAGCAGTACTTC
TRBV29-1	-	-	TRBJ1-1	CSVGSEAFF	TGCAGCGTTGGTAGTGAAGCTTTCTTT
TRBV5-1	-	-	TRBJ2-7	CASSLEVFYEQYF	TGCGCCAGCAGCTTGGAAGTTTTCTACGAGCAGTACTTC
TRBV7-6	-	-	TRBJ2-1	CASSSDRLSYNEQFF	TGTGCCAGCAGCTCCGACAGGCTCTCCTACAATGAGCAGTTCTTC
TRBV27	-	TRBD2	TRBJ2-1	CASTYTSSGNEQFF	TGTGCCAGCACCTATACCTCTAGCGGCAATGAGCAGTTCTTC
TRBV6-1	-	-	TRBJ2-5	CASSEGETQYF	TGTGCCAGCAGTGAGGGAGAGACCCAGTACTTC
TRBV29-1	-	-	TRBJ2-1	CSVEWTAQRYNEQFF	TGCAGCGTTGAGTGGACTGCCCAGCGTTACAATGAGCAGTTCTTC
TRBV4-1	-	-	TRBJ2-7	CASSQGPPLGKYF	TGCGCCAGCAGCCAAGGCCCCCCGCTGGGGAAGTACTTC
TRBV6-5	once	-	TRBJ2-1	CASSYSDSSYNEQFF	TGTGCCAGCAGTTACTCGGATAGCTCCTACAATGAGCAGTTCTTC
TRBV27	-	-	TRBJ2-5	CASSQRQRERETQYF	TGTGCCAGCAGTCAACGACAGAGGGAGAGAGAGACCCAGTACTTC
TRBV7-3	-	-	TRBJ2-2	CASSPALNTGELFF	TGTGCCAGCAGCCCCGCTCTTAACACCGGGGAGCTGTTTTTT
TRBV2	-	-	TRBJ1-2	CASRGQYNTF	TGTGCCAGCCGCGGACAGTATAACACCTTC
TRBV6-5	-	-	TRBJ2-7	CASSYSLTGEQYF	TGTGCCAGCAGTTACTCTTTAACTGGCGAGCAGTACTTC